The 26 T cell receptor beta chains presented below share a single source sample, sequenced in a study of memory CD4+ T cells and cytomegalovirus serostatus. The sort gate was single viable CD3+CD4+CD8-CD45RO+ cells for memory CD4+ T cells. Using immunoSEQ multiplex PCR, the repertoire was profiled, and TCRdb retains in-frame clones only, with some absent. In the table there are about 96,000 clones, approximately 80% of which are singletons. Sequenced sample: memory CD4+ T cells from blood. These receptors originate from an adult in good health and CMV-seropositive.

The chain joins TRBV5-5 to TRBJ2-2; D gene ambiguous. V lost 1 base and J lost 6, with 4 bases in between. Germline CDR1 and CDR2: SGHKS and YYEKEE (reference sequence). The CDR3 consists of 12 residues. CDR3 loop: CASSLQAGELFF. The CDR3 DNA sequence: TGTGCCAGCAGCTTGCAGGCCGGGGAGCTGTTTTTT.

V and J are TRBV6-5 and TRBJ1-1, with 8 bases that match TRBD1. This CDR3 spans 15 amino acids. Germline V CDR1 and CDR2: MNHEY, SVGAGI. V trimming: 2 bases; J trimming: 6 bases; junction bases outside the gene matches: 8. In DNA form, the CDR3 reads TGTGCCAGCAGTTACCAACTTGACAGGGGTGCTGAAGCTTTCTTT. Amino acids: CASSYQLDRGAEAFF.

The chain links TRBV6-5 to TRBJ1-3; the match to TRBD1 covers 7 bases. The CDR3 extends over 13 amino acids. Germline lookup yields CDR1 MNHEY and CDR2 SVGAGI. V lost 7 bases and J lost 8; bases outside the gene matches: 8. Here the CDR3 reads CASTRQGVDTIYF. The CDR3 bases are TGTGCCAGCACCCGACAGGGAGTAGACACCATATATTTT.

The gene calls are TRBV29-1 and TRBJ2-2; D is perhaps TRBD1 (6 bases). Per germline, CDR1 SQVTM and CDR2 ANQGSEA. V was shortened by 6 bases and J by 2 bases, with 13 bases between the two germline ends. The CDR3 is made up of 14 amino acids. The CDR3 DNA sequence: TGCAGCGTCGTGGGGGCTATCAACACCGGGGAGCTGTTTTTT. Amino acids: CSVVGAINTGELFF.

About this clone: The sample has other DNA sequences that encode this CDR3 too. The rearrangement uses TRBV7-9 and TRBJ2-7; 10 nucleotides align to TRBD2. The CDR3 contains 13 residues. Germline loops: CDR1 SEHNR, CDR2 FQNEAQ (reference sequence). Trimming cost V 5 bases and J 4 bases; bases outside gene matches: 2. This CDR3 reads CASSPSGSYEQYF. In DNA, the CDR3 is TGTGCCAGCAGCCCTAGCGGGAGTTACGAGCAGTACTTC.

CDR3 nucleotide sequence: TGTGCCAGCAGTTTATCGATACAGGGAAGGGAGACCCAGTACTTC. Its protein is CASSLSIQGRETQYF. V gene TRBV27 combines with J gene TRBJ2-5, with D possibly matching TRBD1 (6 bases). The germline gives CDR1 MNHEY, CDR2 SMNVEV (reference sequence). The V and J ends lost 0 bases and 5 bases respectively, with 13 bases between them. This CDR3 contains 15 residues.

The chain recombines TRBV6-1 with TRBJ2-7; D not certain. Germline loops: CDR1 MNHNS, CDR2 SASEGT. The CDR3 has 12 residues. Trimming removed 6 bases at V and 2 bases at J, with 8 bases between. The DNA for the CDR3 is TGTGCCAGCAGGGACGGTACCTACGAGCAGTACTTC. Protein: CASRDGTYEQYF.

The count of this clone is one. V usage is TRBV7-2 and J usage is TRBJ1-5; D is possibly TRBD1 (5 bases). Trimming shortened V by 4 bases and J by 6 bases, and 10 bases separated the two germline ends. This CDR3 contains 13 residues. Per germline, CDR1 SGHTA and CDR2 FQGNSA. The CDR3 nucleotides read TGTGCCAGCAGCTCCTATCAGGGTCAGCCCCAGCATTTT. Its translation: CASSSYQGQPQHF.

The rearrangement uses TRBV5-4 and TRBJ2-2; 8 nucleotides match TRBD1. Per germline, CDR1 SGHNT and CDR2 YYREEE (reference sequence). With V trimmed by 1 base and J by 6 bases, 5 bases remained unmatched. CDR3 length: 15 residues. The DNA for the CDR3 is TGTGCCAGCAGCTTGTGGGACAGGAGGGCCGGGGAGCTGTTTTTT. Residues: CASSLWDRRAGELFF.

The CDR3, as DNA: TGCGCCAGCAGCTTGGCCCAGGCCCGCGGCACCGGGGAGCTGTTTTTT. Translating it yields CASSLAQARGTGELFF. The chain has TRBV5-1 and TRBJ2-2, with D unclear. The germline CDR1 and CDR2 sequences are SGHRS and YFSETQ. The CDR3 is made up of 16 amino acids. Trimming shortened V by 0 bases and J by 4 bases, and 13 bases separated the two germline ends.

The chain recombines TRBV15 with TRBJ2-3; D possibly corresponds to TRBD2 (6 bases). V lost 0 bases, J lost 3 bases, and 13 bases lay in between. Looked up from germline, CDR1 is LNHNV and CDR2 is YYDKDF (reference sequence). The CDR3 loop spans 16 amino acids. The CDR3 protein is CATSRDSGGGTDTQYF. The CDR3 nucleotides read TGTGCCACCAGCAGAGATTCTGGGGGAGGAACAGATACGCAGTATTTT.

CDR3 residues: CASSPLVGGGRNTEAFF. The CDR3 DNA sequence: TGTGCCAGCAGTCCCCTGGTCGGGGGGGGGCGGAACACTGAAGCTTTCTTT. The chain employs TRBV28 and TRBJ1-1; maybe TRBD1 (6 bases). V was trimmed by 5 bases and J by 1 base, leaving 20 bases between them. The CDR3 contains 17 residues. Germline-derived CDR1 and CDR2 are MDHEN and SYDVKM.

In the case of this clone: A read error may account for a junction end that differs from germline. The chain recombines TRBV5-1 with TRBJ2-5; unclear D gene. CDR1 and CDR2 from the germline V gene are SGHRS and YFSETQ. This CDR3 region has 13 residues. CDR3 bases: TGCGCCAGCAGAGAGACAAACCAGGAGACCCAGTACTTC. It yields the protein CASRETNQETQYF.

This chain uses TRBV29-1 with TRBJ2-7; D ambiguous. The CDR3 has 13 amino acids. Germline V gives CDR1 SQVTM, CDR2 ANQGSEA. Trimming removed 2 bases from V and 2 bases from J, with 10 bases in between. The CDR3 sequence is CSVESSATYEQYF. CDR3 sequence (DNA): TGCAGCGTTGAATCTTCGGCTACCTACGAGCAGTACTTC.

The rearrangement joins TRBV5-1 to TRBJ2-5; 8 positions agree with TRBD1. After removal of 0 bases from V and 2 bases from J, the junction contained 3 bases not matched to a gene. Per the germline V gene, CDR1 is SGHRS and CDR2 is YFSETQ. CDR3 size: 15 residues. CDR3 protein: CASSLAGQGQETQYF. The CDR3 DNA follows: TGCGCCAGCAGCTTGGCCGGACAGGGACAAGAGACCCAGTACTTC.

The chain is built from TRBV7-2 and TRBJ2-1; 10 bases are shared with TRBD2. This CDR3 is built from 13 residues. CDR1 is SGHTA and CDR2 is FQGNSA in the germline V gene. Trimming at V came to 10 bases and at J to 6 bases, leaving 6 bases not matched to a gene. In DNA, the CDR3 is TGTGCCACCCTAGCGGGAGTGGTCAATGAGCAGTTCTTC. Translation: CATLAGVVNEQFF.

The J gene is TRBJ1-2, the V gene TRBV5-1, with D unresolved. Germline V lookup: CDR1 SGHRS, CDR2 YFSETQ. V lost 4 bases and J lost 5, with 9 bases in between. The CDR3 consists of 12 residues. The CDR3 bases are TGCGCCAGCAGCGGCGCGGAATATGGCTACACCTTC. As protein: CASSGAEYGYTF.

The chain has TRBV30 and TRBJ1-6; 7 nucleotides match TRBD1. Germline V gene sequence: CDR1 GTSNPN, CDR2 SVGIG (reference sequence). This CDR3 spans 14 amino acids. V lost 6 bases and J lost 0; bases outside the gene matches: 2. The CDR3 is CACHRGSYNSPLHF. The CDR3 region has the DNA TGTGCCTGCCACAGGGGCTCCTATAATTCACCCCTCCACTTT.

The chain recombines TRBV19 with TRBJ2-1; D ambiguous. V lost 0 bases to trimming and J lost 7 bases, with 10 bases between them. Germline V gives CDR1 LNHDA, CDR2 SQIVND (reference sequence). This CDR3 comprises 14 residues. The CDR3 DNA is TGTGCCAGTAGTATAGAAGAGGATGGGAATGAGCAGTTCTTC. This sequence encodes CASSIEEDGNEQFF.

The chain carries TRBV10-2 and TRBJ2-7; the match to TRBD1 covers 7 bases. V was pared by 6 bases and J by 3 bases, with 11 bases of the junction left unmatched. This CDR3 has 15 amino acids. CDR1 is WSHSY, CDR2 SAAADI, per germline. The CDR3 region is CASRGRGRNHYEQYF. The CDR3, as DNA: TGCGCCAGCAGGGGAAGGGGGCGCAACCACTACGAGCAGTACTTC.

This clone appeared a few times. The chain recombines TRBV28 with TRBJ1-1; D gene ambiguous. The germline V and J ends were trimmed by 8 bases and 6 bases, with 10 bases remaining between them. Germline V lookup: CDR1 MDHEN, CDR2 SYDVKM. This CDR3 has 11 amino acids. CDR3 amino acids: CASGVGAEAFF. For the CDR3, the DNA is TGTGCCAGCGGGGTTGGCGCTGAAGCTTTCTTT.

This chain uses TRBV9 with TRBJ2-7; maybe TRBD1 (6 bases). The germline CDR1 and CDR2 sequences are SGDLS and YYNGEE. This CDR3 contains 16 residues. The V end was cut by 4 bases, the J end by 0 bases, with 17 bases between. The CDR3 coding sequence is TGTGCCAGCAGCCCCGGTGCAGGGGCCCTCTCCTACGAGCAGTACTTC. As protein: CASSPGAGALSYEQYF.

On this clone: Germline is not matched at one junction end, which may reflect a read error. The chain couples TRBV28 to TRBJ1-2, with D maybe TRBD1 (5 bases). Germline V gene lookup returns CDR1 MDHEN and CDR2 SYDVKM. The CDR3 runs 15 residues. The CDR3 region is CASSPSKRGDSLRTF. The DNA of the CDR3 is TGTGCCAGCAGCCCGAGTAAAAGGGGCGATAGTCTCCGAACTTTC.

The CDR3 is CASRFDRVTEAFF. The CDR3 DNA is TGTGCCAGCAGGTTTGATAGGGTGACTGAAGCTTTCTTT. The chain recombines TRBV2 with TRBJ1-1; no clear D gene. The CDR3 is 13 amino acids. Trimming took 6 bases from V and 5 from J, leaving 13 bases between them. Germline assignment: CDR1 SNHLY and CDR2 FYNNEI.

The chain is built from TRBV5-1 and TRBJ1-2; the match to TRBD1 covers 8 bases. Germline V gives CDR1 SGHRS, CDR2 YFSETQ. Losses at the gene ends were 1 base for V and 8 bases for J; bases not matched to a gene: 16. The CDR3 is 17 amino acids. CDR3 DNA: TGCGCCAGCAGCTTGCAGCCAGGGGGCAAAGAGGGTGGAGGCTACACCTTC. This codes for CASSLQPGGKEGGGYTF.

The genes are TRBV7-6 and TRBJ2-1; no clear D gene. Trimming left V 5 bases short and J 9 bases short, with 8 bases between. The germline V gene encodes CDR1 SGHVS and CDR2 FNYEAQ. CDR3 length: 11 amino acids. The CDR3 DNA follows: TGTGCCAGCAGCCCGCTCGGTGAGCAGTTCTTC. Protein sequence: CASSPLGEQFF.